Shown below are 26 T cell receptor beta chains from a single sample sequenced in a study of cytomegalovirus exposure and HLA in healthy donors. Only in-frame clones appear in the TCRdb table, and some are missing; sequencing was by immunoSEQ multiplex PCR. This table holds about 140,000 clones, approximately 90% found once. Sequencing used PBMCs. All receptors come from a man between 18 and 35 years old in good health and CMV-seronegative.

This clone has just one count. The chain is built from TRBV18 and TRBJ1-2; 9 bases are a match to TRBD1. In germline, CDR1 is KGHSH, CDR2 LQKENI. This CDR3 spans 13 amino acids. Unmatched junction bases numbered 5, after V lost 2 bases and J lost 10 bases. CDR3 sequence (DNA): TGTGCCAGCTCACCAAACCGGGACAGGGCCTACACCTTC. Translated: CASSPNRDRAYTF.

The chain has TRBV28 and TRBJ1-2, with 7 bases matching TRBD1. Trimming removed 7 bases from V and 4 bases from J; junction bases left unmatched: 6. Germline CDR1 is MDHEN and CDR2 is SYDVKM. This CDR3 has 13 amino acids. The CDR3 sequence is CASKEGAGYGYTF. The CDR3 DNA reads as TGTGCCAGCAAGGAGGGGGCCGGCTATGGCTACACCTTC.

This chain joins TRBV5-5 and TRBJ2-2; TRBD1 aligns across 9 bases. Germline V lookup: CDR1 SGHKS, CDR2 YYEKEE (reference sequence). Trimming removed 4 bases from V and 6 bases from J; junction bases left unmatched: 16. CDR3 length: 18 amino acids. For the CDR3, the DNA is TGTGCCAGCAGCCCCGAGACAGGGGGGATTAGAACGGCCGGGGAGCTGTTTTTT. Translation: CASSPETGGIRTAGELFF. Filled out from reference TRBV5-5 and TRBJ2-2, the complete variable domain reads DAGVTQSPTHLIKTRGQQVTLRCSPISGHKSVSWYQQVLGQGPQFIFQYYEKEERGRGNFPDRFSARQFPNYSSELNVNALLLGDSALYLCASSPETGGIRTAGELFFGEGSRLTVL.

The J gene is TRBJ1-5, the V gene TRBV11-2; no reliable D call. Germline lookup yields CDR1 SGHAT and CDR2 FQNNGV. This CDR3 contains 18 residues. V was cut by 2 bases and J by 0 bases, with 17 bases left in between. The CDR3 here is CASSLHPPGPDSNQPQHF. The CDR3 nucleotides are TGTGCCAGCAGCTTACACCCCCCGGGTCCTGATAGCAATCAGCCCCAGCATTTT.

The rearrangement links TRBV19 to TRBJ1-2; TRBD1 agrees at 10 bases. Per the germline V gene, CDR1 is LNHDA and CDR2 is SQIVND (reference sequence). The junction had 8 bases not matched to a gene; V was cut back by 5 bases and J by 5 bases. The CDR3 has 15 residues. This chain's CDR3 is CASSEGDRGPYGYTF. CDR3 nucleotides: TGTGCCAGTAGTGAGGGAGACAGGGGGCCTTATGGCTACACCTTC. Full variable domain (outside the CDR3, taken from reference TRBV19 and TRBJ1-2): DGGITQSPKYLFRKEGQNVTLSCEQNLNHDAMYWYRQDPGQGLRLIYYSQIVNDFQKGDIAEGYSVSREKKESFPLTVTSAQKNPTAFYLCASSEGDRGPYGYTFGSGTRLTVV.

This clone has a handful of counts. The V and J genes are TRBV29-1 and TRBJ2-3, with D perhaps matching TRBD2 (5 bases). CDR3 length equals 15 residues. Germline values: CDR1 SQVTM, CDR2 ANQGSEA. Trimming left V 1 base short and J 5 bases short, with 16 bases between. CDR3 amino acids: CSVEVGTGSGDTQYF. Here the CDR3 DNA reads TGCAGCGTTGAAGTTGGTACGGGAAGTGGAGATACGCAGTATTTT.

Only one count was recorded for this clone. The chain links TRBV10-2 to TRBJ2-2; D not certain. With 5 bases removed from V and 9 bases from J, the gap between germline ends came to 10 bases. Germline V CDR1 and CDR2: WSHSY, SAAADI. This CDR3 has 12 amino acids. The CDR3 bases are TGCGCCAGCAGTCGAAGCTACTGGGAGCTGTTTTTT. It encodes CASSRSYWELFF.

The chain links TRBV7-9 to TRBJ2-2; D is possibly TRBD2 (6 bases). V was shortened by 5 bases and J by 6 bases, with 22 bases between the two germline ends. Germline assignment: CDR1 SEHNR and CDR2 FQNEAQ (reference sequence). The CDR3 covers 17 residues. CDR3: CASSHPGWGVGAGELFF. In DNA form, the CDR3 reads TGTGCCAGCAGCCACCCCGGTTGGGGGGTTGGGGCCGGGGAGCTGTTTTTT.

The chain uses TRBV18 and TRBJ2-1, with D possibly TRBD1 on 6 matching bases. The CDR3 has 11 amino acids. CDR1 and CDR2 from the germline V gene are KGHSH and LQKENI. Trimming removed 8 bases from V and 8 bases from J, with 10 bases in between. The CDR3 is CASQGFDEQFF. For the CDR3, the DNA is TGTGCCAGCCAGGGGTTCGATGAGCAGTTCTTC.

This clone came up once. The V and J genes are TRBV29-1 and TRBJ2-5, with TRBD1 matching over 8 bases. This CDR3 comprises 13 residues. Germline CDR1 reads SQVTM; CDR2 reads ANQGSEA. V shed 3 bases, J shed 2 bases, and the junction held 2 bases outside the gene matches. The CDR3 here is CSVDRGRQETQYF. The DNA of the CDR3 is TGCAGCGTTGACAGGGGGCGGCAAGAGACCCAGTACTTC.

The rearrangement links TRBV4-1 to TRBJ1-5; a weak D match, TRBD1 (6 bases). Trimming took off 1 base at V and 4 bases at J, with 11 bases between the two ends. From germline, CDR1 is MGHRA and CDR2 YSYEKL. The CDR3 has 15 residues. The CDR3: CASSQGGTGNQPQHF. CDR3 sequence (DNA): TGCGCCAGCAGCCAAGGGGGCACAGGGAATCAGCCCCAGCATTTT.

This clone was counted once. The chain has TRBV5-4 and TRBJ2-5; 8 positions match TRBD2. From germline, CDR1 is SGHNT and CDR2 YYREEE (reference sequence). V trimming: 4 bases; J trimming: 5 bases; junction bases outside the gene matches: 13. The CDR3 is made up of 16 amino acids. The CDR3: CASSEKEAGDPETQYF. DNA of the CDR3: TGTGCCAGCAGCGAGAAGGAAGCGGGAGATCCGGAGACCCAGTACTTC.

This chain joins TRBV19 and TRBJ1-4; D is ambiguous. Trimming removed 7 bases at V and 4 bases at J, with 10 bases between. The CDR3 runs to 13 residues. From germline, CDR1 is LNHDA and CDR2 SQIVND (reference sequence). The CDR3: CASTRGLNEKLFF. In nucleotides, the CDR3 is TGTGCCAGTACAAGAGGGCTTAATGAAAAACTGTTTTTT.

The genes are TRBV5-1 and TRBJ2-2; 10 positions match TRBD1. This CDR3 region has 16 residues. With V trimmed by 2 bases and J by 5 bases, 6 bases remained unmatched. Germline V CDR1 and CDR2: SGHRS, YFSETQ. The CDR3 is CASSFGTGVRTGELFF. The CDR3 DNA reads TGCGCCAGCAGCTTTGGGACAGGGGTCCGGACCGGGGAGCTGTTTTTT. Full variable domain (outside the CDR3, taken from reference TRBV5-1 and TRBJ2-2): KAGVTQTPRYLIKTRGQQVTLSCSPISGHRSVSWYQQTPGQGLQFLFEYFSETQRNKGNFPGRFSGRQFSNSRSEMNVSTLELGDSALYLCASSFGTGVRTGELFFGEGSRLTVL.

This clone has a single count. The DNA of the CDR3 is TGTGCCAGCAGCCAACAAACAGGCGCCGATTATAATTCACCCCTCCACTTT. Translating it yields CASSQQTGADYNSPLHF. The chain has TRBV4-2 and TRBJ1-6; D possibly corresponds to TRBD1 (5 bases). CDR3 length: 17 residues. Germline V CDR1 and CDR2: LGHNA, YNFKEQ. V lost 2 bases and J 4 bases, leaving 15 bases between the germline ends.

This clone was counted a single time. The J gene is TRBJ2-7, the V gene TRBV11-2; possible D gene TRBD2, 6 bases. The CDR3 contains 14 residues. Trimming stripped 5 bases from V and 5 bases from J, with 16 bases between. Germline V gene data show CDR1 as SGHAT and CDR2 as FQNNGV. CDR3 sequence reads: CASSPGGGTDEQYF. For the CDR3, the DNA is TGTGCCAGCAGCCCGGGTGGGGGGACGGACGAGCAGTACTTC.

This chain uses TRBV5-1 with TRBJ1-3; D possibly corresponds to TRBD1 (6 bases). The CDR3 runs to 17 residues. Germline loops: CDR1 SGHRS, CDR2 YFSETQ. Trimming took 0 bases from V and 0 from J, leaving 13 bases between them. Here the CDR3 DNA reads TGCGCCAGCAGCTTGGGAAGGACAGCCATCTCTGGAAACACCATATATTTT. Encoded protein: CASSLGRTAISGNTIYF.

The CDR3 region is CASGLDKLAGETEQYV. CDR3 sequence (DNA): TGTGCTAGTGGTTTGGATAAGCTAGCGGGAGAGACCGAGCAGTACGTC. The chain recombines TRBV12-5 with TRBJ2-7; TRBD2 aligns across 10 bases. Trimming removed 1 base from V and 6 bases from J; junction bases left unmatched: 9. CDR1 is LGHNT, CDR2 FRNRAP, per germline. The CDR3 consists of 16 residues.

This chain connects TRBV12-5 to TRBJ2-1; a possible D gene is TRBD2 (5 bases). Between the trimmed V and J ends, which lost 3 bases and 0 bases, there was a span of 15 bases. This CDR3 comprises 17 residues. In germline, CDR1 is LGHNT, CDR2 FRNRAP. Here the CDR3 reads CASGLHSDLPSYNEQFF. In DNA, the CDR3 is TGTGCTAGTGGTTTACATAGCGACCTACCCTCCTACAATGAGCAGTTCTTC.

The J gene is TRBJ2-7, the V gene TRBV6-1, with 7 bases fitting TRBD2. Germline V gene lookup returns CDR1 MNHNS and CDR2 SASEGT. Trimming took 4 bases from V and 1 from J; bases not matched to a gene: 4. The CDR3 is 14 amino acids. The CDR3, as DNA: TGTGCCAGCAGTGCCGGGACTACGTCCTACGAGCAGTACGTC. Protein sequence: CASSAGTTSYEQYV.

The V gene is TRBV19, the J gene TRBJ2-7; D is undetermined. CDR1 is LNHDA and CDR2 is SQIVND in the germline V gene (reference sequence). The CDR3 loop spans 15 amino acids. The V end was cut by 1 base, the J end by 0 bases, with 10 bases between. CDR3 in amino acids: CASSIASWSSYEQYF. CDR3 DNA: TGTGCCAGTAGTATAGCCTCCTGGAGCTCCTACGAGCAGTACTTC.

J is TRBJ1-1 and V is TRBV27, with D uncertain. This CDR3 spans 15 amino acids. Trimming removed 5 bases from V and 0 bases from J, with 13 bases in between. CDR1 and CDR2 from the germline V gene are MNHEY and SMNVEV (reference sequence). The CDR3 sequence: CASSPPPRMNTEAFF. In DNA, the CDR3 is TGTGCCAGCAGTCCCCCACCGAGAATGAACACTGAAGCTTTCTTT.

V is TRBV5-1 and J is TRBJ2-1; 9 bases are shared with TRBD2. Germline V gives CDR1 SGHRS, CDR2 YFSETQ. V was pared by 3 bases and J by 4 bases, with 5 bases of the junction left unmatched. This CDR3 is built from 15 residues. In DNA form, the CDR3 reads TGCGCCAGCAGCTCAGCGGGGGGAGCTTACAATGAGCAGTTCTTC. As protein: CASSSAGGAYNEQFF.

The genes are TRBV6-5 and TRBJ2-7; maybe TRBD2 (6 bases). CDR3 length equals 11 residues. Trimming took off 8 bases at V and 4 bases at J, with 9 bases between the two ends. Germline CDR1 MNHEY, CDR2 SVGAGI. The CDR3 is CASGTPYEQYV. The CDR3 bases are TGTGCCAGCGGGACTCCTTACGAGCAGTACGTC.

DNA of the CDR3: TGTGCCAGCAGGCTACTTGCTGGCACTGAAGCTTTCTTT. Translated: CASRLLAGTEAFF. The V gene is TRBV6-1, the J gene TRBJ1-1; D gene ambiguous. CDR3 length equals 13 residues. Germline loops: CDR1 MNHNS, CDR2 SASEGT. Trimming took 6 bases from V and 4 from J, leaving 12 bases between them.

This chain uses TRBV13 with TRBJ2-2, with 8 bases lining up with TRBD2. With 1 base clipped from V and 6 bases from J, the junction kept 7 bases outside the gene matches. CDR1 is PRHDT, CDR2 FYEKMQ, per germline (reference sequence). The CDR3 runs to 16 residues. In DNA, the CDR3 is TGTGCCAGCAGCTTAGCGGGGGGGCATCGTTCCGGGGAGCTGTTTTTT. It codes for CASSLAGGHRSGELFF.